The present T cell receptor (beta chain) was sequenced within a study of cytomegalovirus exposure and HLA in healthy donors. Findings and caveats of the study: Later analysis associated a missense DCLRE1C variant with TCR beta V- and J-gene trimming.

Regarding this clone: Its antigen is as yet unknown.

The PCR was carried out with 60 Vbeta primers and 13 Jbeta primers. Profiled with immunoSEQ multiplex PCR; TCRdb holds only in-frame clones, not every one. The table records around 300,000 clones, under 80% of them present only once. The germline gives CDR1 MGHRA, CDR2 YSYEKL. The J segment lost 5 bases and the V segment lost 0 bases, leaving 9 bases of the junction unmatched. The CDR3 loop spans 16 amino acids. Material for sequencing was PBMCs. The chain couples TRBV4-1 to TRBJ2-5, with 7 bases matching TRBD1. The receptor comes from a female donor in good health and CMV-seronegative. The CDR3 here is CASSQDPDRVWETQYF. The CDR3, as DNA: TGCGCCAGCAGCCAAGATCCCGACAGGGTGTGGGAGACCCAGTACTTC.